The 14 T cell receptor beta chains presented below share a single source sample, sequenced in a study of blood T cell repertoires in COVID-19. Some clones are missing from TCRdb's copy, which holds only in-frame ones; the method was immunoSEQ multiplex PCR. Of 200,000 to 250,000 clones in the sample, approximately 84% were seen once. Sequenced input: peripheral blood. Receptors originate from a woman in her 30s who had recovered from COVID-19.

The chain is built from TRBV18 and TRBJ2-7; the match to TRBD1 covers 7 bases. Germline V lookup: CDR1 KGHSH, CDR2 LQKENI. Trimming at V came to 5 bases and at J to 3 bases, leaving 4 bases not matched to a gene. There are 13 residues in the CDR3. CDR3: CASSGTENYEQYF. CDR3 in DNA: TGTGCCAGCTCAGGGACAGAGAACTACGAGCAGTACTTC. Variable domain in full (rest from reference TRBV18 and TRBJ2-7): NAGVMQNPRHLVRRRGQEARLRCSPMKGHSHVYWYRQLPEEGLKFMVYLQKENIIDESGMPKERFSAEFPKEGPSILRIQQVVRGDSAAYFCASSGTENYEQYFGPGTRLTVT.

This clone was seen more than once but under ten times. This chain uses TRBV20-1 with TRBJ2-7; D is ambiguous. Trimming removed 6 bases from V and 8 bases from J, with 14 bases in between. This CDR3 is 11 amino acids long. The V gene's germline CDR1 is DFQATT and CDR2 SNEGSKA (reference sequence). The chain's CDR3 is CSAPAGDKQYF. The DNA of the CDR3 is TGCAGTGCCCCAGCTGGAGATAAGCAGTACTTC.

This chain connects TRBV11-2 to TRBJ2-7; D is perhaps TRBD1 (6 bases). Germline V gives CDR1 SGHAT, CDR2 FQNNGV. This CDR3 spans 15 amino acids. Between the trimmed V and J ends, which lost 4 bases and 0 bases, there was a span of 13 bases. CDR3 nucleotides: TGTGCCAGCAGCTCAGGGGATACTCTCTCCTACGAGCAGTACTTC. It codes for CASSSGDTLSYEQYF. The entire variable domain, with the rest obtained from reference TRBV11-2 and TRBJ2-7, is as follows: EAGVAQSPRYKIIEKRQSVAFWCNPISGHATLYWYQQILGQGPKLLIQFQNNGVVDDSQLPKDRFSAERLKGVDSTLKIQPAKLEDSAVYLCASSSGDTLSYEQYFGPGTRLTVT.

This chain connects TRBV10-3 to TRBJ1-5; TRBD1 agrees at 8 bases. Trimming removed 3 bases from V and 6 bases from J; junction bases left unmatched: 7. This CDR3 region has 15 residues. Per germline, CDR1 ENHRY and CDR2 SYGVKD. This CDR3 is CAISDPGQGGQPQHF. The CDR3 DNA reads TGTGCCATCAGTGACCCTGGACAGGGTGGTCAGCCCCAGCATTTT.

J is TRBJ2-3 and V is TRBV12-5; D is unclear. V was shortened by 6 bases and J by 0 bases, with 7 bases between the two germline ends. The germline V gene has CDR1 LGHNT and CDR2 FRNRAP. The CDR3 is 13 residues long. CDR3 loop: CASGLRSTDTQYF. The CDR3 region has the DNA TGTGCTAGTGGACTCCGTAGCACAGATACGCAGTATTTT.

The rearrangement joins TRBV11-2 to TRBJ2-2; D is uncertain. From germline, CDR1 is SGHAT and CDR2 FQNNGV. The CDR3 has 15 amino acids. V was cut by 7 bases and J by 3 bases, with 15 bases left in between. This CDR3 is CASIPSRLYTGELFF. The CDR3 DNA follows: TGTGCCAGCATCCCCTCTCGTCTCTACACCGGGGAGCTGTTTTTT.

The chain carries TRBV29-1 and TRBJ1-1, with D tentatively TRBD1 (5 bases). The V end was cut by 4 bases, the J end by 1 base, with 10 bases between. Per germline, CDR1 SQVTM and CDR2 ANQGSEA. The CDR3 runs to 13 residues. The CDR3 sequence is CSVGVTGNTEAFF. CDR3 DNA: TGCAGCGTTGGGGTCACAGGGAACACTGAAGCTTTCTTT.

CDR3 region: CASKRTSGVSPETQYF. The CDR3 bases are TGTGCCAGCAAACGGACTAGCGGGGTCTCCCCAGAGACCCAGTACTTC. The V and J genes are TRBV3-1 (or the pseudogene TRBV3-2) and TRBJ2-5; 12 nucleotides match TRBD2. The CDR3 sequence is 16 residues long. The trim removed 7 bases at V and 4 bases at J, leaving 10 bases unmatched. In germline, CDR1 is LGHDT, CDR2 YNNKEL (reference sequence).

V and J are TRBV30 and TRBJ1-5; D ambiguous. Looked up from germline, CDR1 is GTSNPN and CDR2 is SVGIG (reference sequence). Trimming took off 5 bases at V and 2 bases at J, with 10 bases between the two ends. The CDR3 is 13 residues long. In DNA form, the CDR3 reads TGTGCCTGGGGCCTGCATTGCAATCAGCCCCAGCATTTT. Its translation is CAWGLHCNQPQHF.

This chain links TRBV19 with TRBJ2-5, with 7 bases that match TRBD2. The J segment lost 5 bases and the V segment lost 3 bases, leaving 6 bases of the junction unmatched. This CDR3 region has 14 residues. From germline, CDR1 is LNHDA and CDR2 SQIVND (reference sequence). The CDR3 protein is CASSIRAGWETQYF. In DNA, the CDR3 is TGTGCCAGTAGTATTCGAGCGGGGTGGGAGACCCAGTACTTC.

This chain joins TRBV19 and TRBJ2-7; 7 positions match TRBD1. The CDR3 is made up of 16 amino acids. The germline CDR1 and CDR2 sequences are LNHDA and SQIVND (reference sequence). V shed 4 bases and J 5 bases; nucleotides not matched to a gene: 14. The DNA of the CDR3 is TGTGCCAGTAGTACCCGAAGCAACAGGGGCAGGGACGAGCAGTACTTC. Amino acid sequence: CASSTRSNRGRDEQYF.

V is TRBV27 and J is TRBJ2-7, with 8 bases matching TRBD1. Germline-derived CDR1 and CDR2 are MNHEY and SMNVEV (reference sequence). CDR3 length equals 15 residues. With V trimmed by 2 bases and J by 6 bases, 9 bases remained unmatched. The CDR3 nucleotides are TGTGCCAGCAGTTTAGGTACAGGGGGGCTTGCCGAGCAGTACTTC. Amino acid sequence: CASSLGTGGLAEQYF.

The gene calls are TRBV6-4 and TRBJ1-1; D is possibly TRBD1 (6 bases). Trimming took 8 bases from V and 4 from J, leaving 14 bases between them. The CDR3 contains 13 residues. CDR1 and CDR2 from the germline V gene are MRHNA and SNTAGT. The CDR3 loop is CASRLQGSTEAFF. In DNA form, the CDR3 reads TGTGCCAGCCGACTCCAGGGGTCCACTGAAGCTTTCTTT.

The chain employs TRBV5-1 and TRBJ2-1; the D is unclear. V was trimmed by 3 bases and J by 0 bases, leaving 16 bases between them. The CDR3 has 17 amino acids. Germline CDR1 reads SGHRS; CDR2 reads YFSETQ. For the CDR3, the DNA is TGCGCCAGCAGCTCCGAGGCTCAGAGTAGCTCCTACAATGAGCAGTTCTTC. It encodes CASSSEAQSSSYNEQFF.